This T cell receptor beta chain was observed in a study of blood T cell repertoires in COVID-19. In the original processing: Amplification of reference gene primers provided the estimated nucleated cell counts. Produced via immunoSEQ multiplex PCR; TCRdb's table is partial and in-frame only. From that table come the V and J calls and clone size; the DNA was used to work out D and trimming. This table holds approximately 100,000 clones, approximately 82% found once. The sequencing sample was made of peripheral blood. The TCR was taken from a man aged 65 to 79 with acute or convalescent COVID-19.

This CDR3 is CASSFAREDTEAFF. The CDR3 coding sequence is TGCGCCAGCAGCTTTGCTCGTGAGGACACTGAAGCTTTCTTT. J is TRBJ1-1 and V is TRBV5-1; D gene uncertain. The CDR3 contains 14 residues. Per the germline V gene, CDR1 is SGHRS and CDR2 is YFSETQ. Trimming removed 2 bases at V and 3 bases at J, with 11 bases between.